The 21 T cell receptor beta chains below were found in one sample sequenced in a study of early T cells in non-severe SARS-CoV-2 infection. A single record per CDR3 protein comes from TCRdb applying MiXCR to the 5' RACE reads. This repertoire shows more than 45,000 distinct CDR3 sequences, roughly 8% found once; its top ten account for about 3.4%. Sequences were obtained from whole blood. The receptors come from an adult who was a healthcare worker with PCR-confirmed SARS-CoV-2 infection or an uninfected control (not recorded which).

The V gene is TRBV20-1, the J gene TRBJ2-2; 10 nucleotides agree with TRBD2. Germline loops: CDR1 DFQATT, CDR2 SNEGSKA (reference sequence). The CDR3 has 17 residues. The ends lost 3 bases at V and 3 bases at J; junction bases unmatched: 10. CDR3 DNA sequence: TGCAGTGCTAGCCCCGCGAGCGGGAGGGCCTACACCGGGGAGCTGTTTTTT. This encodes CSASPASGRAYTGELFF.

This clonotype was counted at least ten times. V usage is TRBV28 and J usage is TRBJ1-1; D gene ambiguous. V was shortened by 3 bases and J by 8 bases, with 7 bases between the two germline ends. The germline V gene encodes CDR1 MDHEN and CDR2 SYDVKM. The CDR3 covers 11 residues. The CDR3: CASSLGREAFF. Here the CDR3 DNA reads TGTGCCAGCAGTTTGGGCAGGGAAGCTTTCTTT.

Note on this clonotype: A much larger clone differs from this one at a single base, so this may be a read error. The genes are TRBV5-4 and TRBJ2-7, with 8 bases identical to TRBD2. This CDR3 is 14 amino acids long. Losses at the gene ends were 3 bases for V and 2 bases for J; bases not matched to a gene: 4. CDR1 and CDR2 from the germline V gene are SGHNT and YYREEE (reference sequence). The CDR3 coding sequence is TGTGCCAGCAGCTCCCGGGGGGGGCCCTACGAGCAGTACTTC. Protein product: CASSSRGGPYEQYF.

This clonotype has ten or more counts. The chain carries TRBV7-9 and TRBJ2-1; D perhaps matches TRBD2 (5 bases). The CDR3 sequence is 16 residues long. V gave up 4 bases and J gave up 2 bases, with 15 bases separating them. Germline lookup yields CDR1 SEHNR and CDR2 FQNEAQ (reference sequence). The DNA of the CDR3 is TGTGCCAGCAGCTCTCCTCTTAGCGTTCCCTACAATGAGCAGTTCTTC. It translates to CASSSPLSVPYNEQFF. Full variable domain (remainder filled in from reference TRBV7-9 and TRBJ2-1): DTGVSQNPRHKITKRGQNVTFRCDPISEHNRLYWYRQTLGQGPEFLTYFQNEAQLEKSRLLSDRFSAERPKGSFSTLEIQRTEQGDSAMYLCASSSPLSVPYNEQFFGPGTRLTVL.

This clonotype was seen more than once but under ten times. The CDR3 coding sequence is TGTGCCAGCAGCCCCGGGAGCCTTCGCTACGAGCAGTACTTC. Translating gives CASSPGSLRYEQYF. This sequence joins TRBV13 and TRBJ2-7, with D maybe TRBD2 (6 bases). The V end was cut by 5 bases, the J end by 3 bases, with 14 bases between. Germline lookup yields CDR1 PRHDT and CDR2 FYEKMQ (reference sequence). The CDR3 is made up of 14 amino acids.

This clonotype was observed many times. In nucleotides, the CDR3 is TGCGCCAGCAGCTTGGAAATGGACGAGCAGTACTTC. Translating gives CASSLEMDEQYF. The chain combines TRBV5-1 with TRBJ2-7; D call uncertain. CDR1 and CDR2 from the germline V gene are SGHRS and YFSETQ. This CDR3 comprises 12 residues. Trimming removed 0 bases from V and 5 bases from J, with 6 bases in between.

This clonotype came up many times. The rearrangement links TRBV12-3 or TRBV12-4 to TRBJ1-1, with D perhaps TRBD1 (5 bases). V gave up 1 base and J gave up 11 bases, with 14 bases separating them. The CDR3 covers 13 residues. CDR3 sequence (DNA): TGTGCCAGCAGTTTAGAGGGGCTCCCTCACGCTTTCTTT. This encodes CASSLEGLPHAFF.

This clonotype came up many times. V usage is TRBV11-2 and J usage is TRBJ2-2; D is perhaps TRBD1 (6 bases). Looked up from germline, CDR1 is SGHAT and CDR2 is FQNNGV. The CDR3 is 16 amino acids. V shed 5 bases and J shed 0 bases, with 13 bases lying between them. The CDR3 nucleotides are TGTGCCAGCAGCGGAGGACAGCTCGCGAACACCGGGGAGCTGTTTTTT. It yields the protein CASSGGQLANTGELFF.

This clonotype was seen a few times. The chain recombines TRBV3-1 with TRBJ2-1; tentatively, D is TRBD1 (7 bases). The germline CDR1 and CDR2 sequences are LGHDT and YNNKEL (reference sequence). The CDR3 is made up of 15 amino acids. With 3 bases removed from V and 5 bases from J, the gap between germline ends came to 14 bases. The DNA of the CDR3 is TGTGCCAGCAGCCATGCGGGACAGAGAAACAATGAGCAGTTCTTC. Protein sequence: CASSHAGQRNNEQFF.

This clonotype came up many times. The chain links TRBV7-9 to TRBJ2-7; D gene ambiguous. V lost 1 base, J lost 3 bases, and 10 bases lay in between. This CDR3 contains 14 residues. The germline V gene encodes CDR1 SEHNR and CDR2 FQNEAQ (reference sequence). As DNA, the CDR3 is TGTGCCAGCAGCTTAGGTAACACCGGCTACGAGCAGTACTTC. Translated, it gives CASSLGNTGYEQYF.

This clonotype has only a few counts. This chain uses TRBV3-1 with TRBJ1-2, with D unclear. Germline V gene data show CDR1 as LGHDT and CDR2 as YNNKEL (reference sequence). Trimming stripped 1 base from V and 8 bases from J, with 5 bases between. This CDR3 has 11 amino acids. For the CDR3, the DNA is TGTGCCAGCAGCCAAGGCGGGGGCTACACCTTC. Protein product: CASSQGGGYTF.

The table lists this clonotype with many counts. V usage is TRBV24-1 and J usage is TRBJ2-3, with D perhaps given as TRBD1 or TRBD2 (7 bases each). V lost 6 bases and J lost 5, with 14 bases in between. The CDR3 loop spans 14 amino acids. Germline V gene lookup returns CDR1 KGHDR and CDR2 SFDVKD. CDR3 sequence (DNA): TGTGCCACCAGTAGCCCCAGGGGGGGAGATACGCAGTATTTT. It specifies CATSSPRGGDTQYF.

This clonotype was seen more than once but under ten times. This chain connects TRBV2 to TRBJ2-7; 15 bases map to TRBD2. The V segment lost 8 bases and the J segment 9 bases; nucleotides outside the gene matches: 5. CDR3 length: 13 amino acids. CDR1 is SNHLY and CDR2 is FYNNEI in the germline V gene. The CDR3 reads CASVGLAGGGQYF. Written as DNA, the CDR3 is TGTGCCAGCGTGGGACTAGCGGGAGGCGGGCAGTACTTC.

V gene TRBV5-8 combines with J gene TRBJ2-1; D is undetermined. The CDR3 consists of 12 residues. Germline values: CDR1 SGHTS, CDR2 YDEGEE. V was shortened by 5 bases and J by 4 bases, with 7 bases between the two germline ends. The CDR3 loop reads CASSEAYNEQFF. CDR3 bases: TGTGCCAGCAGTGAGGCTTACAATGAGCAGTTCTTC.

The table lists this clonotype with many counts. The chain employs TRBV7-2 and TRBJ2-6; 11 bases agree with TRBD2. This CDR3 is built from 19 residues. The germline CDR1 and CDR2 sequences are SGHTA and FQGNSA. V lost 1 base and J lost 1; bases outside the gene matches: 6. CDR3 sequence (DNA): TGTGCCAGCAGCTTAGGCCGACTAGCGGGAAGGTCTGGGGCCAACGTCCTGACTTTC. This translates into CASSLGRLAGRSGANVLTF.

This clonotype was picked up a small number of times. The chain recombines TRBV5-1 with TRBJ2-2, with D possibly called TRBD1 or TRBD2 (5 bases each). The germline V and J ends were trimmed by 0 bases and 7 bases, with 10 bases remaining between them. Germline CDR1 SGHRS, CDR2 YFSETQ. The CDR3 has 14 residues. CDR3 DNA sequence: TGCGCCAGCAGCTTGGCGGGGCGTAGCGGGGAGCTGTTTTTT. Translated, it gives CASSLAGRSGELFF.

This clonotype was picked up many times. The chain has TRBV28 and TRBJ2-1, with D tentatively TRBD1 (6 bases). V lost 4 bases and J lost 7, with 17 bases in between. The CDR3 consists of 15 residues. Germline V gives CDR1 MDHEN, CDR2 SYDVKM. CDR3 in DNA: TGTGCCAGCAGTTCGCCCTCCCCAGGGACAAATGAGCAGTTCTTC. Its translation: CASSSPSPGTNEQFF. The full variable domain, completed using reference TRBV28 and TRBJ2-1, is DVKVTQSSRYLVKRTGEKVFLECVQDMDHENMFWYRQDPGLGLRLIYFSYDVKMKEKGDIPEGYSVSREKKERFSLILESASTNQTSMYLCASSSPSPGTNEQFFGPGTRLTVL.

The chain carries TRBV6-1 and TRBJ2-1, with 11 bases fitting TRBD2. Germline assignment: CDR1 MNHNS and CDR2 SASEGT. There are 16 residues in the CDR3. Germline trimming cut 5 bases from V and 9 bases from J; bases unmatched to any gene: 12. The CDR3 protein is CASSRPTSGRIGEQFF. The CDR3 nucleotides read TGTGCCAGCAGTCGACCTACTAGCGGGAGAATCGGTGAGCAGTTCTTC.

This clonotype was picked up many times. This chain connects TRBV11-1 to TRBJ2-2; tentatively, D is TRBD2 (6 bases). Between the trimmed V and J ends, which lost 5 bases and 2 bases, there was a span of 15 bases. The CDR3 has 16 amino acids. Germline V CDR1 and CDR2: SGHAT, FQDESV (reference sequence). The CDR3 reads CASSPLRGSNTGELFF. The CDR3 DNA sequence: TGTGCCAGCAGCCCACTGCGGGGCAGCAACACCGGGGAGCTGTTTTTT.

The J gene is TRBJ2-5, the V gene TRBV7-2; 8 bases agree with TRBD1. J gave up 4 bases and V 7 bases, and 8 bases lay outside the gene matches. The germline CDR1 and CDR2 sequences are SGHTA and FQGNSA. The CDR3 runs to 14 residues. The CDR3 here is CASTDRTGRETQYF. The CDR3 nucleotides are TGTGCCAGCACCGATAGGACAGGGCGAGAGACCCAGTACTTC.

The CDR3 sequence is CASSLILHEQYF. The CDR3 coding sequence is TGTGCCAGCAGCTTGATCTTGCACGAGCAGTACTTC. V and J are TRBV7-9 and TRBJ2-7; D unclear. Germline V lookup: CDR1 SEHNR, CDR2 FQNEAQ (reference sequence). The CDR3 length is 12 residues. The V end lost 3 bases, the J end lost 5 bases, and 8 bases lay between the germline ends. Combining the CDR3 with reference TRBV7-9 and TRBJ2-7 gives the whole variable domain DTGVSQNPRHKITKRGQNVTFRCDPISEHNRLYWYRQTLGQGPEFLTYFQNEAQLEKSRLLSDRFSAERPKGSFSTLEIQRTEQGDSAMYLCASSLILHEQYFGPGTRLTVT.